The 32 T cell receptor beta chains below all came from one sample that was sequenced in a study of T-cell memory formation after mild COVID-19. TCRdb ran MiXCR on the 5' RACE reads and lists one entry per CDR3 protein. This sample has approximately 180,000 distinct CDR3 sequences; 16% occur once, and the top ten carry about 1.9%. Sequencing input: PBMCs or a T cell subset sorted from them (not recorded which). These receptors were collected from an adult woman who had mild COVID-19 (a few samples of this study predate the infection). Cell type and time point are not known.

This clonotype has a handful of counts. The chain links TRBV5-1 to TRBJ1-2, with a possible D match to TRBD1 (6 bases). The germline CDR1 and CDR2 sequences are SGHRS and YFSETQ. There are 14 residues in the CDR3. Trimming pared 3 bases from V and 4 bases from J, leaving 13 bases between. CDR3 bases: TGCGCCAGCAGCTCGGCAGGGGATCGCTATGGCTACACCTTC. Residues: CASSSAGDRYGYTF.

The chain couples TRBV20-1 to TRBJ1-5, with D perhaps matching TRBD1 (6 bases). This CDR3 is built from 15 residues. The V and J ends lost 1 base and 7 bases respectively, with 17 bases between them. Germline CDR1 is DFQATT and CDR2 is SNEGSKA (reference sequence). The CDR3 loop is CSARGGRGEGQPQHF. The CDR3 bases are TGCAGTGCTAGAGGGGGCAGGGGAGAGGGGCAGCCCCAGCATTTT.

This clonotype was seen ten or more times. The chain combines TRBV5-1 with TRBJ2-7, with 9 bases lining up with TRBD1. V was clipped by 3 bases and J by 0 bases; unmatched bases: 1. The germline V gene encodes CDR1 SGHRS and CDR2 YFSETQ. There are 14 residues in the CDR3. For the CDR3, the DNA is TGCGCCAGCAGCTCGGGACAGGGCTCCTACGAGCAGTACTTC. Translating it yields CASSSGQGSYEQYF. Looking up the rest from reference TRBV5-1 and TRBJ2-7 gives the full variable domain: KAGVTQTPRYLIKTRGQQVTLSCSPISGHRSVSWYQQTPGQGLQFLFEYFSETQRNKGNFPGRFSGRQFSNSRSEMNVSTLELGDSALYLCASSSGQGSYEQYFGPGTRLTVT.

This clonotype appeared a few times. The V gene is TRBV12-3 or TRBV12-4, the J gene TRBJ2-1; the match to TRBD2 covers 8 bases. The junction had 7 bases not matched to a gene; V was cut back by 2 bases and J by 7 bases. The CDR3 extends over 15 amino acids. The CDR3 loop reads CASSLPSGTRNEQFF. DNA for the CDR3: TGTGCCAGCAGTTTACCCTCCGGGACTAGGAATGAGCAGTTCTTC.

This clonotype showed up just a few times. The chain employs TRBV6-5 and TRBJ1-2; the match to TRBD1 covers 9 bases. This CDR3 spans 18 amino acids. After removal of 5 bases from V and 8 bases from J, the junction contained 21 bases not matched to a gene. Per germline, CDR1 MNHEY and CDR2 SVGAGI. The chain's CDR3 is CASSPPGPGQGDFRGYTF. For the CDR3, the DNA is TGTGCCAGCAGTCCCCCAGGTCCGGGACAGGGTGATTTCCGAGGCTACACCTTC.

This clonotype was seen a few times. V gene TRBV24-1 combines with J gene TRBJ2-7, with 10 bases identical to TRBD1. The germline CDR1 and CDR2 sequences are KGHDR and SFDVKD. CDR3 size: 16 residues. The J segment lost 2 bases and the V segment lost 3 bases, leaving 6 bases of the junction unmatched. The CDR3 DNA reads TGTGCCACCAGTGATGCGCGAGGGACAGGGGCCTACGAGCAGTACTTC. The encoded protein is CATSDARGTGAYEQYF.

In its sample, this clonotype was seen a few times. The chain employs TRBV4-2 and TRBJ2-1; 8 positions match TRBD2. With V trimmed by 3 bases and J by 7 bases, 8 bases remained unmatched. The CDR3 extends over 15 amino acids. Germline V gene lookup returns CDR1 LGHNA and CDR2 YNFKEQ. The CDR3 DNA follows: TGTGCCAGCAGCCATGCCGGGACTAGTTTAAATGAGCAGTTCTTC. Its translation is CASSHAGTSLNEQFF.

The V call is TRBV25-1, the J call TRBJ2-7, with unresolved D. V was cut by 4 bases and J by 3 bases, with 4 bases left in between. The CDR3 is made up of 11 amino acids. The germline V gene encodes CDR1 MGHDK and CDR2 SYGVNS. CDR3 in DNA: TGTGCCAGCAGTGTTCACTACGAGCAGTACTTC. Amino acids: CASSVHYEQYF.

The rearrangement uses TRBV6-1 and TRBJ2-7, with 12 nucleotides matching TRBD1. Trimming took 6 bases from V and 6 from J; bases not matched to a gene: 12. The CDR3 covers 16 residues. Germline assignment: CDR1 MNHNS and CDR2 SASEGT. CDR3: CASRGKPGQGAVEQYF. CDR3 coding DNA: TGTGCCAGCAGGGGAAAGCCGGGACAGGGGGCGGTCGAGCAGTACTTC.

This clonotype appeared a few times. J is TRBJ2-1 and V is TRBV30, with a tentative D call TRBD2 (7 bases). The germline CDR1 and CDR2 sequences are GTSNPN and SVGIG (reference sequence). V lost 1 base and J lost 4, with 17 bases in between. The CDR3 length is 16 residues. The CDR3 bases are TGTGCCTGGAGTGACCTGGGGGGGCCACGTTACAATGAGCAGTTCTTC. Amino acids: CAWSDLGGPRYNEQFF.

This clonotype was observed a handful of times. The chain couples TRBV12-3 or TRBV12-4 to TRBJ2-2, with 8 bases identical to TRBD1. This CDR3 region has 16 residues. V lost 5 bases to trimming and J lost 4 bases; unmatched junction nucleotides: 9. The CDR3 sequence is CASSPRQGWTTGELFF. The DNA of the CDR3 is TGTGCCAGCAGTCCTCGACAGGGGTGGACCACCGGGGAGCTGTTTTTT.

The DNA for the CDR3 is TGTGCCAGCAGGCTGCCAGGGAACACTGAAGCTTTCTTT. Translating gives CASRLPGNTEAFF. The gene calls are TRBV28 and TRBJ1-1; D is ambiguous. V shed 6 bases and J shed 1 base, with 9 bases lying between them. The CDR3 has 13 residues. Germline V gives CDR1 MDHEN, CDR2 SYDVKM.

The gene calls are TRBV6-2 or TRBV6-3 and TRBJ1-2; D is perhaps TRBD1 (5 bases). V dropped 1 base and J dropped 4 bases, with 10 bases sitting between them. The CDR3 sequence is 14 residues long. Germline V gene sequence: CDR1 MNHEY, CDR2 SVGEGT. This chain's CDR3 is CASSYLAGTYGYTF. The CDR3 nucleotides are TGTGCCAGCAGTTACTTGGCAGGGACCTATGGCTACACCTTC.

The V and J genes are TRBV3-1 and TRBJ2-1; possible D gene TRBD1, 6 bases. Trimming stripped 7 bases from V and 11 bases from J, with 18 bases between. The CDR3 totals 13 residues. The germline V gene has CDR1 LGHDT and CDR2 YNNKEL (reference sequence). CDR3 nucleotides: TGTGCCAGCACCCGCAACCCGGGACACAAGCAGTTCTTC. This gives the protein CASTRNPGHKQFF.

V usage is TRBV5-1 and J usage is TRBJ1-1; 12 positions agree with TRBD1. With 3 bases clipped from V and 11 bases from J, the junction kept 14 bases outside the gene matches. Germline loops: CDR1 SGHRS, CDR2 YFSETQ. CDR3 length: 16 amino acids. CDR3 DNA: TGCGCCAGCAGCTACCCGGGAGAGGGACAGGGGGCTTCGGCTTTCTTT. Its translation: CASSYPGEGQGASAFF.

V gene TRBV4-2 combines with J gene TRBJ2-1, with D hard to call. This CDR3 has 15 residues. CDR1 and CDR2 (germline): LGHNA, YNFKEQ. V lost 1 base and J 2 bases, leaving 9 bases between the germline ends. CDR3 bases: TGTGCCAGCAGCCAAGTGGTGGGTGCCTACAATGAGCAGTTCTTC. Amino acid sequence: CASSQVVGAYNEQFF.

The chain is built from TRBV7-9 and TRBJ2-7; D remains ambiguous. CDR1 and CDR2 (germline): SEHNR, FQNEAQ (reference sequence). CDR3 length equals 13 residues. The V and J ends lost 5 bases and 0 bases respectively, with 8 bases between them. CDR3 nucleotide sequence: TGTGCCAGCAGCCGAACATTCTCCTACGAGCAGTACTTC. This codes for CASSRTFSYEQYF.

This clonotype was detected only a few times. V is TRBV12-3 or TRBV12-4 and J is TRBJ2-5; D possibly corresponds to TRBD1 (5 bases). V lost 6 bases to trimming and J lost 5 bases, with 13 bases between them. The CDR3 runs 13 residues. CDR3 sequence (DNA): TGTGCCAGCAGCAGAGACAGTTATGAGACCCAGTACTTC. Translated: CASSRDSYETQYF.

This clonotype was recorded many times. V usage is TRBV7-8 and J usage is TRBJ2-2, with 9 bases matching TRBD1. CDR3 length: 17 amino acids. Germline CDR1 reads SGHVS; CDR2 reads FQNEAQ. The junction had 6 bases not matched to a gene; V was cut back by 4 bases and J by 0 bases. The CDR3 sequence is CASSSDRGSANTGELFF. CDR3 sequence (DNA): TGTGCCAGCAGCTCGGACAGGGGTTCGGCGAACACCGGGGAGCTGTTTTTT.

V gene TRBV3-1 combines with J gene TRBJ2-1; 16 bases are a match to TRBD2. V gave up 1 base and J gave up 7 bases; unmatched junction bases: 10. Germline assignment: CDR1 LGHDT and CDR2 YNNKEL (reference sequence). This CDR3 has 19 residues. CDR3 nucleotide sequence: TGTGCCAGCAGCCAAGGGACCGGGACTAGCGGGAGGGCCTGGAATGAGCAGTTCTTC. As protein: CASSQGTGTSGRAWNEQFF.

This sequence joins TRBV5-4 and TRBJ1-4, with D unclear. V gave up 3 bases and J gave up 5 bases, with 20 bases separating them. The CDR3 totals 17 residues. Per the germline V gene, CDR1 is SGHNT and CDR2 is YYREEE (reference sequence). The CDR3: CASSSIINPKQNEKLFF. CDR3 sequence (DNA): TGTGCCAGCAGCTCCATAATAAACCCGAAACAGAATGAAAAACTGTTTTTT.

This clonotype was observed many times. V usage is TRBV6-5 and J usage is TRBJ1-2; 8 bases are a match to TRBD1. The CDR3 covers 13 residues. Germline V CDR1 and CDR2: MNHEY, SVGAGI. Trimming took 6 bases from V and 5 from J; bases not matched to a gene: 5. In DNA form, the CDR3 reads TGTGCCAGCAGGGGCAGGACAGGGTATGGCTACACCTTC. Translating it yields CASRGRTGYGYTF.

This clonotype has a count of ten or more. The V gene is TRBV19, the J gene TRBJ2-7; TRBD1 aligns across 10 bases. Trimming removed 5 bases from V and 2 bases from J; junction bases left unmatched: 9. The germline V gene encodes CDR1 LNHDA and CDR2 SQIVND (reference sequence). The CDR3 is 16 amino acids. CDR3 amino acids: CASSYSSGTGAYEQYF. CDR3 bases: TGTGCCAGTAGTTACTCCTCCGGGACAGGGGCCTACGAGCAGTACTTC.

This clonotype was found a few times. The gene calls are TRBV2 and TRBJ2-7, with D tentatively TRBD1 (6 bases). The CDR3 is 12 residues long. The V and J ends lost 4 bases and 4 bases respectively, with 8 bases between them. Germline V CDR1 and CDR2: SNHLY, FYNNEI. The DNA for the CDR3 is TGTGCCAGCAGTGCACAGGGTTACGAGCAGTACTTC. Translating it yields CASSAQGYEQYF.

The chain carries TRBV7-2 and TRBJ2-2, with 11 nucleotides matching TRBD2. This CDR3 region has 14 residues. Germline assignment: CDR1 SGHTA and CDR2 FQGNSA. V gave up 8 bases and J gave up 7 bases; unmatched junction bases: 6. The CDR3 loop is CASRGGLADGELFF. CDR3 nucleotide sequence: TGTGCCAGCCGCGGGGGACTAGCGGACGGGGAGCTGTTTTTT.

This clonotype has only a few counts. CDR3 region: CATSREGLAASNTGELFF. The DNA of the CDR3 is TGTGCCACCAGCAGAGAAGGACTAGCAGCCTCGAACACCGGGGAGCTGTTTTTT. This chain connects TRBV15 to TRBJ2-2; 8 bases align to TRBD2. Germline V CDR1 and CDR2: LNHNV, YYDKDF (reference sequence). The CDR3 consists of 18 residues. V lost 0 bases, J lost 0 bases, and 6 bases stayed unmatched.

V gene TRBV7-6 combines with J gene TRBJ2-1; 12 bases are a match to TRBD2. Per germline, CDR1 SGHVS and CDR2 FNYEAQ. The CDR3 loop spans 17 amino acids. The junction had 2 bases not matched to a gene; V was cut back by 1 base and J by 1 base. CDR3: CASSLVLAGGSYNEQFF. In DNA form, the CDR3 reads TGTGCCAGCAGCTTAGTTCTAGCGGGAGGGTCCTACAATGAGCAGTTCTTC.

The V gene is TRBV5-1, the J gene TRBJ2-7; 8 bases match TRBD2. Germline assignment: CDR1 SGHRS and CDR2 YFSETQ. J was trimmed by 1 base and V by 2 bases; bases with no gene match: 8. The CDR3 runs to 16 residues. The CDR3 region has the DNA TGCGCCAGCAGCTTAGCCAGCGGGAGTTTGTCCTACGAGCAGTACTTC. Its protein is CASSLASGSLSYEQYF.

The chain carries TRBV5-1 and TRBJ1-2; 9 bases fit TRBD1. This CDR3 spans 16 amino acids. The J segment lost 3 bases and the V segment lost 3 bases, leaving 9 bases of the junction unmatched. Germline CDR1 and CDR2: SGHRS and YFSETQ. CDR3 sequence (DNA): TGCGCCAGCAGCTCGGGCGGGACAGGGTTTGACTATGGCTACACCTTC. It translates to CASSSGGTGFDYGYTF.

In the case of this clonotype: This could be a read error, since a much larger clone is one nucleotide away. The chain carries TRBV7-8 and TRBJ2-3, with D possibly being TRBD2 (6 bases). CDR1 is SGHVS and CDR2 is FQNEAQ in the germline V gene. The CDR3 covers 16 residues. Between the trimmed V and J ends, which lost 7 bases and 1 base, there was a span of 18 bases. CDR3 in DNA: TGTGCCAGCAATCACGTAGGGACTGGCCGCACAGATACGCAGTATTTT. Translation gives CASNHVGTGRTDTQYF.

This clonotype was detected a few times. V usage is TRBV4-1 and J usage is TRBJ2-2; 8 bases line up with TRBD1. J lost 1 base, V lost 1 base, and 5 bases had no gene match. In germline, CDR1 is MGHRA, CDR2 YSYEKL. The CDR3 totals 17 residues. The CDR3 sequence is CASSQVDRVKNTGELFF. For the CDR3, the DNA is TGCGCCAGCAGCCAAGTGGACAGGGTTAAGAACACCGGGGAGCTGTTTTTT.

This chain joins TRBV11-2 and TRBJ2-7, with TRBD2 as a possible D gene (5 bases). Germline CDR1 and CDR2: SGHAT and FQNNGV. The CDR3 sequence is 15 residues long. Trimming removed 1 base at V and 0 bases at J, with 10 bases between. The CDR3: CASSLGRGDSYEQYF. The CDR3 bases are TGTGCCAGCAGCTTAGGACGGGGTGACTCCTACGAGCAGTACTTC.